This is a list of T cell receptor beta chains from one sample in a study of identifying expanded T cells in peripheral blood. This table comes from immunoSEQ multiplex PCR, and its TCRdb copy is limited to in-frame clones, with some not included. Of tens of thousands of clones in the sample, approximately 86% were seen once. The sequenced material came from blood. All receptors derive from a person aged 18-70 years in good health. Each CDR3 is given with its conserved first and last residue. The D gene is left open where the match is weak. For some rows the clone size is stated as once, few or many, or as a class when expanded; others skip it.

CDR3 | DNA | size | J | D | V
CASSLLDEQYF | TGTGCCAGCAGCTTGCTTGACGAGCAGTACTTC | NA | TRBJ2-7 | NA | TRBV5-6
CSVGQDNYGYTF | TGCAGCGTCGGACAGGACAACTATGGCTACACCTTC | NA | TRBJ1-2 | TRBD1 | TRBV29-1
CASSSTGLAGETQYF | TGTGCCAGCAGCTCCACCGGACTAGCGGGAGAGACCCAGTACTTC | NA | TRBJ2-5 | TRBD2 | TRBV7-3
CASNSGSALLTW | TGTGCCAGCAATTCAGGGTCCGCGTTACTTACGTGG | few | TRBJ1-4 | NA | TRBV9
CASSLNLIGELFF | TGTGCCAGCAGCTTAAACTTGATCGGGGAGCTGTTTTTT | NA | TRBJ2-2 | NA | TRBV7-3
CATSSATREITYGYTF | TGTGCCACCAGCAGCGCCACGAGAGAGATTACCTATGGCTACACCTTC | NA | TRBJ1-2 | NA | TRBV15
CASSPGQGSSPLHF | TGTGCCAGCTCACCGGGGCAGGGTAGTTCACCCCTCCACTTT | NA | TRBJ1-6 | NA | TRBV18
CSVEKSSYNEQFF | TGCAGCGTTGAAAAGAGCTCCTACAATGAGCAGTTCTTC | NA | TRBJ2-1 | NA | TRBV29-1
CASSSKIYNEQFF | TGTGCCAGCTCCAGCAAAATTTACAATGAGCAGTTCTTC | NA | TRBJ2-1 | NA | TRBV5-6
CASSETGANGELFF | TGTGCCAGCAGTGAGACAGGGGCGAACGGGGAGCTGTTTTTT | NA | TRBJ2-2 | TRBD1 | TRBV6-4
CSARRGQGGVF | TGCAGTGCTAGACGGGGACAGGGTGGAGTCTTC | NA | TRBJ2-1 | TRBD1 | TRBV20-1
CASSQDRGGATVAFF | TGTGCCAGCAGCCAAGATCGTGGGGGGGCCACTGTGGCTTTCTTT | NA | TRBJ1-1 | NA | TRBV4-2
CASSLGRGRETQYF | TGCGCCAGCAGCTTGGGGCGCGGGAGAGAGACCCAGTACTTC | once | TRBJ2-5 | TRBD2 | TRBV5-1
CASSPRGDVQGELFF | TGTGCCAGCAGCCCCCGCGGGGATGTTCAGGGGGAGCTGTTTTTT | NA | TRBJ2-2 | NA | TRBV9
CASSDLGGALNTEAFF | TGTGCCAGCAGTGATCTCGGGGGGGCCCTGAACACTGAAGCTTTCTTT | NA | TRBJ1-1 | NA | TRBV2
CASSSQLTDYGYTF | TGTGCCAGCTCCTCCCAGTTGACAGACTATGGCTACACCTTC | NA | TRBJ1-2 | NA | TRBV2
CASSYVRTGGNYGYTF | TGTGCCAGCAGTTACGTCCGGACAGGGGGCAACTATGGCTACACCTTC | few | TRBJ1-2 | TRBD1 | TRBV6-5
CASSLVAGRGDTQYF | TGTGCCAGCAGCTTGGTGGCGGGACGTGGGGATACGCAGTATTTT | NA | TRBJ2-3 | NA | TRBV5-4
CASSLWGQGMQTQYF | TGCGCCAGCAGCTTGTGGGGACAGGGAATGCAGACCCAGTACTTC | NA | TRBJ2-5 | TRBD1 | TRBV5-1
CASSPSGQGMGGYTF | TGTGCCAGCTCACCATCGGGACAGGGTATGGGCGGCTACACCTTC | NA | TRBJ1-2 | TRBD1 | TRBV18
CASSLGRQETQYF | TGTGCCAGCAGCCTGGGACGTCAAGAGACCCAGTACTTC | NA | TRBJ2-5 | NA | TRBV7-8
CASSLGNEQFF | TGTGCCAGCAGCTTGGGGAATGAGCAGTTCTTC | NA | TRBJ2-1 | NA | TRBV5-4
CASSSPEGAESSEAFF | TGTGCCAGCAGCTCCCCGGAAGGGGCCGAGTCGTCCGAAGCTTTCTTT | few | TRBJ1-1 | NA | TRBV11-3
CATTRPDGGAGYTF | TGTGCCACCACCCGGCCCGACGGGGGCGCTGGCTACACCTTC | NA | TRBJ1-2 | NA | TRBV19
CASQVRNTEAFF | TGTGCCAGCCAGGTCAGGAACACTGAAGCTTTCTTT | NA | TRBJ1-1 | NA | TRBV2
CASSQGTGIGFGHDTEAFF | TGTGCCAGCAGCCAAGGGACAGGGATAGGGTTTGGGCATGACACTGAAGCTTTCTTT | NA | TRBJ1-1 | TRBD1 | TRBV7-8
CASSRGTNEKLFF | TGTGCCAGCAGCAGGGGTACTAATGAAAAACTGTTTTTT | few | TRBJ1-4 | NA | TRBV27
CASSARGTSNQPQHF | TGCGCCAGCAGTGCCCGGGGGACGAGCAATCAGCCCCAGCATTTT | few | TRBJ1-5 | NA | TRBV10-2
CASSAAGTGDTEAFF | TGTGCCAGCAGCGCCGCCGGGACAGGGGACACTGAAGCTTTCTTT | few | TRBJ1-1 | TRBD1 | TRBV6-4
CAISRDRGNTEAFF | TGTGCCATCAGCCGTGACAGGGGGAACACTGAAGCTTTCTTT | few | TRBJ1-1 | TRBD1 | TRBV10-3
CSVAVGQRNGYTF | TGCAGCGTTGCGGTGGGACAGAGGAATGGCTACACCTTC | NA | TRBJ1-2 | TRBD1 | TRBV29-1
CASGVRGSSYEQYF | TGTGCCAGTGGGGTCAGGGGGAGCTCCTACGAGCAGTACTTC | NA | TRBJ2-7 | TRBD1 | TRBV27
CASSVLAGGEQYF | TGTGCCAGCAGTGTCCTAGCGGGAGGCGAGCAGTACTTC | NA | TRBJ2-7 | TRBD2 | TRBV2
CASSLNPGPNQVQHF | TGCGCCAGCAGCTTGAACCCAGGGCCCAATCAAGTCCAGCATTTT | NA | TRBJ1-5 | NA | TRBV5-1
CATSTGTMTGNTIYF | TGTGCCACCAGCACTGGTACGATGACTGGAAACACCATATATTTT | NA | TRBJ1-3 | NA | TRBV15
CASSEYRDNHYGYTF | TGTGCCAGCAGTGAATACAGGGACAACCACTATGGCTACACCTTC | once | TRBJ1-2 | NA | TRBV2
CASSVTGADQPQHF | TGTGCCAGCAGCGTAACCGGGGCGGATCAGCCCCAGCATTTT | NA | TRBJ1-5 | NA | TRBV9
CASSLAGREWNNEQFF | TGTGCCAGCAGCTTAGCTGGGCGGGAGTGGAACAATGAGCAGTTCTTC | once | TRBJ2-1 | TRBD2 | TRBV7-9
CASSLDPGSGELFF | TGTGCCAGCAGCTTAGATCCCGGATCCGGGGAGCTGTTTTTT | NA | TRBJ2-2 | NA | TRBV7-2
CASSPRGRALTDTQYF | TGTGCCAGCTCACCTCGGGGACGGGCGTTAACAGATACGCAGTATTTT | NA | TRBJ2-3 | NA | TRBV18
CASSPGPIANEQFF | TGTGCCAGCAGCCCGGGACCGATAGCCAATGAGCAGTTCTTC | NA | TRBJ2-1 | NA | TRBV5-4